This T cell receptor (beta chain) was sequenced during a study of preoperative IRX-2 immunotherapy in early breast cancer. Treatment reported: preoperative locoregional IRX-2 cytokine immunotherapy. Preoperative locoregional IRX-2 cytokine immunotherapy was tested in the phase Ib source study. TCRdb keeps only in-frame clones here, not all; method: immunoSEQ multiplex PCR. The sample includes 35,000 to 50,000 clones, approximately 94% of them seen just once. This clonotype was sampled from a human donor with breast cancer. The sequencing here drew on tumor tissue, taken after IRX-2 immunotherapy.

The CDR3 nucleotides read TGTGCCAGCAGCTCAAGTCAATTGGGGGGAAGACAGTTCTTC. Amino acids: CASSSSQLGGRQFF. J is TRBJ2-1 and V is TRBV9; TRBD2 is a possible D gene (6 bases). This CDR3 has 14 amino acids. From germline, CDR1 is SGDLS and CDR2 YYNGEE. V was cut by 4 bases and J by 13 bases, with 21 bases left in between.